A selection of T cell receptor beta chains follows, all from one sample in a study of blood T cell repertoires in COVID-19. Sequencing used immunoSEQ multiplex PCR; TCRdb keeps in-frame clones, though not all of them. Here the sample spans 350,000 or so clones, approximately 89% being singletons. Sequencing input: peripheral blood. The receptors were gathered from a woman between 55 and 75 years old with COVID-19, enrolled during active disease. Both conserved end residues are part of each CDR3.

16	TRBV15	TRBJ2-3	CATSRGTFGGTDTQYF
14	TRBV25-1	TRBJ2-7	CASSPPQGAYEQYF
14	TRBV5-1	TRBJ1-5	CASRFDGNNQPQHF
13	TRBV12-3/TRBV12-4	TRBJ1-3	CASSRTGVDTIYF
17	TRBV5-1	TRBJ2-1	CASSFGPLTSAYNEQFF
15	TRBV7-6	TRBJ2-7	CASSLIIGGDYEQYF
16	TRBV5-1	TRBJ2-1	CASTMLGRSSYNEQFF
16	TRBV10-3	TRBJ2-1	CATSPAGGDSYNEQFF
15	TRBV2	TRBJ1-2	CASSEFGGANYGYTF
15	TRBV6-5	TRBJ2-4	CASSYSRGGKNIQYF
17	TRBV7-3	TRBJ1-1	CASSLFGQGLINTEAFF
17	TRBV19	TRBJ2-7	CASSIGEAELLWYEQYF
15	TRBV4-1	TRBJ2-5	CASSQERAPQETQYF
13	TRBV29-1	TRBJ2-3	CSVVGGATDTQYF
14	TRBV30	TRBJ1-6	CAWMEGIANSPLHF
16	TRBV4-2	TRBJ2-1	CASSLLGRQGNNEQFF
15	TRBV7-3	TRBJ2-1	CASSLTGGPSDEQFF
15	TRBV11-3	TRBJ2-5	CASSRSGGARETQYF
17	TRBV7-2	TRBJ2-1	CASSVMTSGGAKGEQFF
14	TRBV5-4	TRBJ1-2	CASSLDRGHYGYTF
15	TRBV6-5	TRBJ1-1	CASTPGQGARTEAFF
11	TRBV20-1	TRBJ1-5	CSASRRQEIHF
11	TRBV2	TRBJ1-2	CASSDYIGYTF